Sequencing of this T cell receptor (beta chain) was carried out in a study of molecular identifiers for immune sequencing clone quantification. The germline V gene has CDR1 SGHTA and CDR2 FQGNSA. Trimming removed 1 base from V and 4 bases from J, with 18 bases in between. This CDR3 is built from 17 residues. TCR libraries were built in bulk with a published protocol and specific TCR primers. MiXCR, run by TCRdb on the PCR reads, gives a single entry per CDR3 protein. The table records just under 65,000 distinct CDR3 sequences, less than 20% of them present only once. Material: naive CD8+ T cells from blood, with Jurkat cell RNA spiked in. Subset indicated: FACS-sorted CD8+CD4-CCR7+CD45RA+ naive T cells. This clonotype was sampled from a human donor in good health. Some libraries in this study had Jurkat cell RNA spiked in. The gene calls are TRBV7-2 and TRBJ2-3; perhaps TRBD2 as D (5 bases). In nucleotides, the CDR3 is TGTGCCAGCAGCTTAGATTGGTACAGTGTTAGCGCAGATACGCAGTATTTT. As protein: CASSLDWYSVSADTQYF.